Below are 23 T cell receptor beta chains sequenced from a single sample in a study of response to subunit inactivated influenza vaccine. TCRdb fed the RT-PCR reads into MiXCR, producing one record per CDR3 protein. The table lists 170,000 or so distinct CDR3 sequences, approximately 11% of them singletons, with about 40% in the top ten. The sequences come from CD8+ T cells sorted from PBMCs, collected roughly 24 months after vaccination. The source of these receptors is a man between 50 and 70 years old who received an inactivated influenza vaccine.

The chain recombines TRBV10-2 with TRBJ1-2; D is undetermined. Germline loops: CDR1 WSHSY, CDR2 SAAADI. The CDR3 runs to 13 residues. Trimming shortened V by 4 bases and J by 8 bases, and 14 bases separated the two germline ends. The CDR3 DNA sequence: TGCGCCAGCAGTGGTTCGCAGTCGGTCGGCTACACCTTC. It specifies CASSGSQSVGYTF.

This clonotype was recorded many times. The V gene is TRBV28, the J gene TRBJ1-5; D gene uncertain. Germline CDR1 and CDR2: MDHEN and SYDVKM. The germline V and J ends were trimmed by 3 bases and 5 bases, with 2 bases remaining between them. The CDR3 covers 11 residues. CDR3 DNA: TGTGCCAGCAGTTTGCATCAGCCCCAGCATTTT. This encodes CASSLHQPQHF.

The CDR3 sequence: CASSYSRADEQYF. In DNA, the CDR3 is TGTGCCAGCAGTTACTCCCGGGCGGACGAGCAGTACTTC. The gene calls are TRBV6-5 and TRBJ2-7; D uncertain. The CDR3 is made up of 13 amino acids. Trimming took off 0 bases at V and 5 bases at J, with 8 bases between the two ends. Looked up from germline, CDR1 is MNHEY and CDR2 is SVGAGI.

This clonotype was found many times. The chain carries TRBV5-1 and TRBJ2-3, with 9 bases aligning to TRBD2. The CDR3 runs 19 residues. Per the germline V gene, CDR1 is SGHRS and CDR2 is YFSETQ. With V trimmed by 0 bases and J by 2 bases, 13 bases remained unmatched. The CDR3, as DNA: TGCGCCAGCAGCTTGGACCCAGGGCCTATAGCGGGAGACACAGATACGCAGTATTTT. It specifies CASSLDPGPIAGDTDTQYF. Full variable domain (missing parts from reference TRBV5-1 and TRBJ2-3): KAGVTQTPRYLIKTRGQQVTLSCSPISGHRSVSWYQQTPGQGLQFLFEYFSETQRNKGNFPGRFSGRQFSNSRSEMNVSTLELGDSALYLCASSLDPGPIAGDTDTQYFGPGTRLTVL.

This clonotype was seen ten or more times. The CDR3, as DNA: TGTGCCAGCAGTTACTCGATCCAGGGGGCCTACAATGAGCAGTTCTTC. This encodes CASSYSIQGAYNEQFF. The V call is TRBV6-5, the J call TRBJ2-1; 7 bases map to TRBD1. V dropped 0 bases and J dropped 2; count of bases not matched to a gene: 4. This CDR3 is built from 16 residues. Looked up from germline, CDR1 is MNHEY and CDR2 is SVGAGI.

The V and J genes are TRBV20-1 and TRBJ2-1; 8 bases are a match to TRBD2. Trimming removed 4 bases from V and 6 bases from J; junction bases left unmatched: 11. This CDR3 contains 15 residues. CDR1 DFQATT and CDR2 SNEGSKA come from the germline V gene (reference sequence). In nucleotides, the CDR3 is TGCAGTGCTAACCCGACTAGCGTCAGTGGCAATGAGCAGTTCTTC. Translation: CSANPTSVSGNEQFF.

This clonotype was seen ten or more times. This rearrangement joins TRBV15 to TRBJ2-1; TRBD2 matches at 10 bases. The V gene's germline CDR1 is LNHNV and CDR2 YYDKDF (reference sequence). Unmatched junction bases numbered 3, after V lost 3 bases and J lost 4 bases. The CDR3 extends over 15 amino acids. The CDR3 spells CATSSSGGPYNEQFF. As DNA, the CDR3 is TGTGCCACCAGCAGTAGCGGGGGGCCGTACAATGAGCAGTTCTTC.

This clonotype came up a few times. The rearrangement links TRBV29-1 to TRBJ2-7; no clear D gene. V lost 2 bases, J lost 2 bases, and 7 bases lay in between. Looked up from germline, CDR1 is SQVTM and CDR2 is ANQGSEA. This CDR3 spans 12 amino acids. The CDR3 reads CSVEKGPYEQYF. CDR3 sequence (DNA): TGCAGCGTTGAAAAAGGGCCCTACGAGCAGTACTTC.

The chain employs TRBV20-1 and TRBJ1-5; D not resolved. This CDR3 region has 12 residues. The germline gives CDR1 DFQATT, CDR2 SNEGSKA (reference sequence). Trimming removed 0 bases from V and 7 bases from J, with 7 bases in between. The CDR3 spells CSARDGNQPQHF. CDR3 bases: TGCAGTGCTAGAGACGGGAACCAGCCCCAGCATTTT.

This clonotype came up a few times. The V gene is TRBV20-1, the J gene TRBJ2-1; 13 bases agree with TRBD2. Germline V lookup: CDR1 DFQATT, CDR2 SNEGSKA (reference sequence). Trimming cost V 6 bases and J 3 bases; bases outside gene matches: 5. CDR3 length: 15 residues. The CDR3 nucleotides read TGCAGTGCGACCGGGACTAGCGGGAACTACAATGAGCAGTTCTTC. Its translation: CSATGTSGNYNEQFF.

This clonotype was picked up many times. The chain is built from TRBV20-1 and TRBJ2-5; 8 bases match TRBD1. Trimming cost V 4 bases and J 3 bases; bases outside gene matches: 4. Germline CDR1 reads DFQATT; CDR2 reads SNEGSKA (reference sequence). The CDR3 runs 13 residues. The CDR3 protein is CSATDRGEETQYF. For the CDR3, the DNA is TGCAGTGCTACCGACAGGGGCGAAGAGACCCAGTACTTC.

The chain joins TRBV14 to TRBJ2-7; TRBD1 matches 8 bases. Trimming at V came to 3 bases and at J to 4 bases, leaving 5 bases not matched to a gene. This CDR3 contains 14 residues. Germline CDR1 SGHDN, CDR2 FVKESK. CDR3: CASSHRGLGYEQYF. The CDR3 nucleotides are TGTGCCAGCAGCCACAGGGGGCTTGGTTACGAGCAGTACTTC. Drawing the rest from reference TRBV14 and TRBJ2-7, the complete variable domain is EAGVTQFPSHSVIEKGQTVTLRCDPISGHDNLYWYRRVMGKEIKFLLHFVKESKQDESGMPNNRFLAERTGGTYSTLKVQPAELEDSGVYFCASSHRGLGYEQYFGPGTRLTVT.

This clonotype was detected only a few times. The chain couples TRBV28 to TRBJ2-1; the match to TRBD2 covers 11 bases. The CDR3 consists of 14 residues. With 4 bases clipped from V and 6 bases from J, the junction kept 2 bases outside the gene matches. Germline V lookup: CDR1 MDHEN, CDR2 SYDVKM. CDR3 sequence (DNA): TGTGCCAGCAGTTCCGGGACTAGCGGCAATGAGCAGTTCTTC. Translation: CASSSGTSGNEQFF.

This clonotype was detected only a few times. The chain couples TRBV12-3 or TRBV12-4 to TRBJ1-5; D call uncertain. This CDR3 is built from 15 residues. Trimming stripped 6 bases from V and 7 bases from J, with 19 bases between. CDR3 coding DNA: TGTGCCAGCAGCCGAGGCGGCCGAACAAGACAGCCCCAGCATTTT. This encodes CASSRGGRTRQPQHF.

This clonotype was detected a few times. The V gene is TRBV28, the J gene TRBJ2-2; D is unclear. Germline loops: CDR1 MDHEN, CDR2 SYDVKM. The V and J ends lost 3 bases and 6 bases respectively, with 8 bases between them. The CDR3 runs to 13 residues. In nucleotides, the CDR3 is TGTGCCAGCAGTTTGCAGACTCCCGGGGAGCTGTTTTTT. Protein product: CASSLQTPGELFF.

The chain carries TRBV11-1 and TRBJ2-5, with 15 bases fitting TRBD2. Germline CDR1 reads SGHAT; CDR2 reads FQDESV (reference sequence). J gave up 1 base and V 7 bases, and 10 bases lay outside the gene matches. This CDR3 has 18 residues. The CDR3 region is CASNQGLAGGIGQETQYF. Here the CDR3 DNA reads TGTGCCAGCAATCAGGGACTAGCGGGAGGAATTGGCCAAGAGACCCAGTACTTC.

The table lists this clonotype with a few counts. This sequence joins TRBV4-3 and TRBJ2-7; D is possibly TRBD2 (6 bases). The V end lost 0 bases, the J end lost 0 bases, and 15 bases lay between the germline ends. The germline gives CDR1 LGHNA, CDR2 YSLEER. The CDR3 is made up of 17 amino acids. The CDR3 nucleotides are TGCGCCAGCAGCCAAGATAGAAGCGGGCTAAGCTCCTACGAGCAGTACTTC. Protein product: CASSQDRSGLSSYEQYF.

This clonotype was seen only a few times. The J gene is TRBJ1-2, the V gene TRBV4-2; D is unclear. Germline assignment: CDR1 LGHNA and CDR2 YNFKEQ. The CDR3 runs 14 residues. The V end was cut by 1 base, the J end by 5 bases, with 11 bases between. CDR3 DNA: TGTGCCAGCAGCCAAGTAATGGTAGGGTATGGCTACACCTTC. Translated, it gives CASSQVMVGYGYTF.

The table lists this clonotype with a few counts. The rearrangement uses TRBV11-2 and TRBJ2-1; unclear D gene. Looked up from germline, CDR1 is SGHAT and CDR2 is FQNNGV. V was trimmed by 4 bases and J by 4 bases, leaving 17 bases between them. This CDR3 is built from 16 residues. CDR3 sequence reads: CASSSYSVLSYNEQFF. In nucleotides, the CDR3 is TGTGCCAGCAGCTCTTACAGCGTTCTATCGTACAATGAGCAGTTCTTC.

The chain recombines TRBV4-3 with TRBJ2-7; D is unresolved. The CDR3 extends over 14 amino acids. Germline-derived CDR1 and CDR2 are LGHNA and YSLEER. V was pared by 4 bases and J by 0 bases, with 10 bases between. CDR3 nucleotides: TGCGCCAGCAGCCCTTGGTTAAGCTCCTACGAGCAGTACTTC. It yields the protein CASSPWLSSYEQYF.

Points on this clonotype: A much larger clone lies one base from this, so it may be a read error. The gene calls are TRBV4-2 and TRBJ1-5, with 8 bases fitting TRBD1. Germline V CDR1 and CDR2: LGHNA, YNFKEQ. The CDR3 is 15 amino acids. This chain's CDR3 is CASSQVGQGNHPQHF. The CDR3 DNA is TGTGCCAGCAGCCAGGTTGGACAGGGCAATCATCCCCAGCATTTT.

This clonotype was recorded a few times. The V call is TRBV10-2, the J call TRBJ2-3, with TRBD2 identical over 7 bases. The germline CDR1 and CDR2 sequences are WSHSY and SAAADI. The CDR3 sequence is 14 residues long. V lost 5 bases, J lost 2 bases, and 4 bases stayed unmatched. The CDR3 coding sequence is TGCGCCAGCAGTCCATGGGACTACACAGATACGCAGTATTTT. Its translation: CASSPWDYTDTQYF.

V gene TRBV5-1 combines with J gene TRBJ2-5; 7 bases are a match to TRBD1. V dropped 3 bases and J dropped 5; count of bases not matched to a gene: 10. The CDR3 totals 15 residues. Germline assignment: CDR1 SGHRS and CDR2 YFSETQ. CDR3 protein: CASSSGTASRETQYF. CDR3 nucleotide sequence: TGCGCCAGCAGCTCGGGGACAGCCTCAAGGGAGACCCAGTACTTC.